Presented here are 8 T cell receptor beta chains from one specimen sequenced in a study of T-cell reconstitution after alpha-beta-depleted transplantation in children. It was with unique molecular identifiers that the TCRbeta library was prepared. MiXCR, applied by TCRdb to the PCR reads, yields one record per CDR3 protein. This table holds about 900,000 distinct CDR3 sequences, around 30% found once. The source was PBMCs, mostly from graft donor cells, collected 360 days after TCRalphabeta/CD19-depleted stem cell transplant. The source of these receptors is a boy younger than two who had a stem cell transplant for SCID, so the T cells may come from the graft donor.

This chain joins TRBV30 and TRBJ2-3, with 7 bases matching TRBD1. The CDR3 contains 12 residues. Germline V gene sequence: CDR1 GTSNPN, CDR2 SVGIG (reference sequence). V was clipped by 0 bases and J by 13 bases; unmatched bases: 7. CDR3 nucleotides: TGTGCCTGGAGTGTACAGGGGACCAGGGAGTATTTT. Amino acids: CAWSVQGTREYF.

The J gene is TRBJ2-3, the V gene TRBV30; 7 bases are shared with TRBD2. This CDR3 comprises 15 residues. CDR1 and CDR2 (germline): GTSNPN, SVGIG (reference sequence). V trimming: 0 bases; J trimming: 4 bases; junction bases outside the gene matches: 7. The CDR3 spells CAWSVMAGRADTQYF. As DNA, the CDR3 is TGTGCCTGGAGTGTAATGGCGGGGAGGGCAGATACGCAGTATTTT.

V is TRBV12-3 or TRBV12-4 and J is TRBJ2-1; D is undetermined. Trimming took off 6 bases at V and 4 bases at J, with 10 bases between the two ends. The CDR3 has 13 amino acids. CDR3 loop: CASRPDTYNEQFF. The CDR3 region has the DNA TGTGCCAGCAGACCCGACACGTACAATGAGCAGTTCTTC.

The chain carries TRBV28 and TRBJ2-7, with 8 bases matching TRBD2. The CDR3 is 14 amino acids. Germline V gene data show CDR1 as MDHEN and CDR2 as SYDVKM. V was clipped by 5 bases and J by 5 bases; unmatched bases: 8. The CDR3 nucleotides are TGTGCCAGCAGTGGGGGACTAGGGGTCGACGAGCAGTACTTC. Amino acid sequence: CASSGGLGVDEQYF. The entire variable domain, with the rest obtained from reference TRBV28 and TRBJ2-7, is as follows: DVKVTQSSRYLVKRTGEKVFLECVQDMDHENMFWYRQDPGLGLRLIYFSYDVKMKEKGDIPEGYSVSREKKERFSLILESASTNQTSMYLCASSGGLGVDEQYFGPGTRLTVT.

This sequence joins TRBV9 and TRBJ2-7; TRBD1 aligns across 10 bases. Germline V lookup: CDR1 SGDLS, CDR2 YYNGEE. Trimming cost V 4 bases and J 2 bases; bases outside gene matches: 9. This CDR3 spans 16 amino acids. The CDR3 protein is CASSPSTGTGAYEQYV. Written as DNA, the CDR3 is TGTGCCAGCAGCCCTTCAACCGGGACAGGGGCCTACGAGCAGTACGTC.

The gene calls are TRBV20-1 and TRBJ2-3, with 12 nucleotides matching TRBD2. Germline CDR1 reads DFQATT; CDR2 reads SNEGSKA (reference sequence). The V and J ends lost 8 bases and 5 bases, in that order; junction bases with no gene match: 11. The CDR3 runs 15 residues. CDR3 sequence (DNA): TGCAGTTCCACAGACGGGACTAGCGGGCGAGATACGCAGTATTTT. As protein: CSSTDGTSGRDTQYF.

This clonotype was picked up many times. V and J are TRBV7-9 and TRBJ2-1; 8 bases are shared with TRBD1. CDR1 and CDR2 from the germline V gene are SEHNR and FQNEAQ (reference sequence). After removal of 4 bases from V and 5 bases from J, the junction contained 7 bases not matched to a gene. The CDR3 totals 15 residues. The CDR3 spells CASSWGTGANNEQFF. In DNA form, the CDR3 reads TGTGCCAGCAGCTGGGGGACAGGAGCAAACAATGAGCAGTTCTTC.

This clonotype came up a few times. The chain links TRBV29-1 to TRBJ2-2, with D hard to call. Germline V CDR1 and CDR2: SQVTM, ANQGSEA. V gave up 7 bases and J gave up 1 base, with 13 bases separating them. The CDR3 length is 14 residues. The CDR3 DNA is TGCAGCGCTGGTGGGTCCGTGAACACCGGGGAGCTGTTTTTT. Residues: CSAGGSVNTGELFF.